This paragraph reports one T cell receptor beta chain. The antigen remains undetermined. This entry is derived from a study of T cell responses to AZD1222 COVID-19 vaccine. Overall study: Second-dose schedules of about 4 or about 12 weeks were combined. Whole-study findings and limits: A rise in Spike-specific TCR breadth and depth followed two AZD1222 doses. Clonal diversity was possibly underestimated, and white British individuals and females predominated among donors.

This CDR3 comprises 15 residues. CDR1 is LGHDT, CDR2 YNNKEL, per germline (reference sequence). The V and J ends lost 8 bases and 6 bases respectively, with 17 bases between them. The assay was immunoSEQ multiplex PCR, and TCRdb's table has in-frame clones only and misses some. The sample carries 160,000 or so clones, about 91% recorded once. This sample comprised peripheral blood, obtained on day 0 of AZD1222 vaccination. The J gene is TRBJ1-6, the V gene TRBV3-1 (or the pseudogene TRBV3-2), with D perhaps TRBD1 (6 bases). The clonotype originates from an adult in good health. CDR3 residues: CASAVNHRANSPLHF. In DNA form, the CDR3 reads TGTGCCAGCGCCGTCAACCACAGGGCTAATTCACCCCTCCACTTT.